Below are 22 T cell receptor beta chains sequenced from a single sample in a study of identical twins. TCRdb used MiXCR to reprocess the 5' RACE reads, holding one entry per CDR3 protein. The table lists 510,000 or so distinct CDR3 sequences, roughly 15% of them singletons. The same sample was also studied in work on yellow fever vaccine responses in identical twins.

Sample: CD4+ T cells sorted from blood. Receptor source: a woman under 30 in good health.

The CDR3 sequence: CASSEGTGGNQPQHF. CDR3 in DNA: TGTGCCAGCAGTGAAGGGACAGGGGGCAATCAGCCCCAGCATTTT. The V gene is TRBV25-1, the J gene TRBJ1-5, with 10 bases fitting TRBD1. This CDR3 region has 15 residues. Per germline, CDR1 MGHDK and CDR2 SYGVNS. The V and J ends lost 2 bases and 2 bases, in that order; junction bases with no gene match: 0.

V and J are TRBV5-1 and TRBJ2-1; 8 positions match TRBD1. The V segment lost 2 bases and the J segment 4 bases; nucleotides outside the gene matches: 20. The CDR3 has 20 amino acids. The germline V gene encodes CDR1 SGHRS and CDR2 YFSETQ. The CDR3 here is CASSLSGTGSVGGSYNEQFF. CDR3 bases: TGCGCCAGCAGCTTATCCGGGACAGGTTCAGTGGGGGGCTCTTACAATGAGCAGTTCTTC.

In this sample, this clonotype turned up a few times. The chain has TRBV28 and TRBJ2-7; D may be TRBD2 (5 bases). Trimming took 8 bases from V and 1 from J, leaving 12 bases between them. This CDR3 has 13 amino acids. CDR1 MDHEN and CDR2 SYDVKM come from the germline V gene. The CDR3 here is CASSPPGSYEQYV. The CDR3 nucleotides are TGTGCCAGCTCCCCCCCGGGGTCCTACGAGCAGTACGTC.

The chain is built from TRBV28 and TRBJ2-7; tentatively, D is TRBD1 (5 bases). CDR3 length equals 15 residues. CDR1 MDHEN and CDR2 SYDVKM come from the germline V gene. Trimming took off 3 bases at V and 6 bases at J, with 18 bases between the two ends. The CDR3 sequence is CASSFRTSGSREQYF. The CDR3 nucleotides read TGTGCCAGCAGTTTCCGCACCTCAGGGTCGCGCGAGCAGTACTTC.

This clonotype was seen only a few times. The chain is built from TRBV18 and TRBJ2-1; no clear D. The CDR3 is 14 amino acids. The germline V gene has CDR1 KGHSH and CDR2 LQKENI. The ends were cut back, 3 bases at V and 2 bases at J, with 8 bases in the middle. The CDR3 nucleotides are TGTGCCAGCTCACCTGGCCCCGCCTACAATGAGCAGTTCTTC. Protein product: CASSPGPAYNEQFF.

This chain links TRBV7-8 with TRBJ2-1; D unclear. The V gene lost 10 bases and the J gene lost 0 bases, with 10 bases spanning the gap. The CDR3 is 13 residues long. Germline CDR1 and CDR2: SGHVS and FQNEAQ. The CDR3, as DNA: TGTGCCACCCGTCTGAGCTCCTACAATGAGCAGTTCTTC. It codes for CATRLSSYNEQFF.

The chain carries TRBV6-1 and TRBJ2-1; 10 bases line up with TRBD1. The V gene's germline CDR1 is MNHNS and CDR2 SASEGT. This CDR3 contains 15 residues. The trim removed 4 bases at V and 3 bases at J, leaving 3 bases unmatched. CDR3 residues: CASSAGTGVYNEQFF. The CDR3, as DNA: TGTGCCAGCAGTGCCGGGACAGGGGTCTACAATGAGCAGTTCTTC.

The chain employs TRBV5-6 and TRBJ2-7; D possibly matches TRBD1 or TRBD2 (7 bases each). Germline V CDR1 and CDR2: SGHDT, YYEEEE. There are 14 residues in the CDR3. With 5 bases removed from V and 3 bases from J, the gap between germline ends came to 15 bases. The CDR3 region is CASRKRDSRYEQYF. The CDR3 DNA follows: TGTGCCAGCAGGAAGCGGGACAGTCGCTACGAGCAGTACTTC.

In its sample, this clonotype was seen a few times. This chain joins TRBV29-1 and TRBJ1-1; 8 positions agree with TRBD1. Germline V lookup: CDR1 SQVTM, CDR2 ANQGSEA. The CDR3 has 15 residues. J was trimmed by 0 bases and V by 2 bases; bases with no gene match: 5. CDR3 nucleotides: TGCAGCGTTGAACTCACAGGGGGAGTGAACACTGAAGCTTTCTTT. The encoded protein is CSVELTGGVNTEAFF. The complete variable domain, with remaining parts taken from reference TRBV29-1 and TRBJ1-1, reads SAVISQKPSRDICQRGTSLTIQCQVDSQVTMMFWYRQQPGQSLTLIATANQGSEATYESGFVIDKFPISRPNLTFSTLTVSNMSPEDSSIYLCSVELTGGVNTEAFFGQGTRLTVV.

This clonotype was found a few times. The chain recombines TRBV27 with TRBJ2-2; 8 bases match TRBD1. This CDR3 is built from 15 residues. In germline, CDR1 is MNHEY, CDR2 SMNVEV (reference sequence). V was pared by 6 bases and J by 7 bases, with 10 bases of the junction left unmatched. CDR3 DNA sequence: TGTGCCAGCAGGAACCAGGGGGCTGGCGTCGGGGAGCTGTTTTTT. The encoded protein is CASRNQGAGVGELFF.

The gene calls are TRBV28 and TRBJ2-1, with D possibly being TRBD2 (5 bases). Trimming cost V 5 bases and J 0 bases, with 17 bases left between them. The CDR3 is 17 amino acids. Germline V gene lookup returns CDR1 MDHEN and CDR2 SYDVKM. The CDR3 DNA is TGTGCCAGCAGTCCCACCCTACTCGCGGGCTCCTACAATGAGCAGTTCTTC. It translates to CASSPTLLAGSYNEQFF.

In its sample, this clonotype was seen a few times. This rearrangement joins TRBV11-2 to TRBJ2-2; D is unresolved. The germline V and J ends were trimmed by 0 bases and 6 bases, with 8 bases remaining between them. Germline V gene data show CDR1 as SGHAT and CDR2 as FQNNGV. The CDR3 consists of 14 residues. This CDR3 is CASSLDLLPGELFF. The CDR3 bases are TGTGCCAGCAGCTTAGATCTGCTACCCGGGGAGCTGTTTTTT.

This clonotype was seen many times. This chain joins TRBV10-3 and TRBJ2-3; no firm D call. Looked up from germline, CDR1 is ENHRY and CDR2 is SYGVKD. With 7 bases removed from V and 6 bases from J, the gap between germline ends came to 8 bases. This CDR3 spans 11 amino acids. This CDR3 reads CAIKAGDTQYF. The CDR3 DNA reads TGTGCCATCAAGGCAGGTGATACGCAGTATTTT.

The table lists this clonotype with a few counts. The chain uses TRBV12-2 and TRBJ2-2; the table names TRBD1, a call not compared with the DNA. TRBV12-2 is a pseudogene segment. This CDR3 contains 16 residues. The CDR3 protein is CASRSTGTANTGELFF. The CDR3 DNA sequence: TGTGCAAGTCGCTCTACCGGGACAGCGAACACCGGGGAGCTGTTTTTT.

J is TRBJ1-4 and V is TRBV12-3 or TRBV12-4, with D possibly being TRBD1 (6 bases). The CDR3 has 13 amino acids. V was trimmed by 10 bases and J by 8 bases, leaving 17 bases between them. CDR3 residues: CAIGLAGEEKLFF. CDR3 bases: TGTGCCATCGGTTTGGCAGGGGAAGAAAAACTGTTTTTT.

The J gene is TRBJ1-5, the V gene TRBV12-3 or TRBV12-4; D remains ambiguous. This CDR3 comprises 14 residues. Trimming left V 7 bases short and J 2 bases short, with 12 bases between. The CDR3 loop reads CASTPGSGNQPQHF. The CDR3 DNA reads TGTGCCAGCACCCCGGGTAGCGGCAATCAGCCCCAGCATTTT.

This clonotype was detected a few times. The CDR3 region is CASSYSMGSGELFF. CDR3 coding DNA: TGTGCCAGCAGTTACTCGATGGGTTCCGGGGAGCTGTTTTTT. The genes are TRBV6-5 and TRBJ2-2; D ambiguous. This CDR3 contains 14 residues. V was pared by 0 bases and J by 6 bases, with 8 bases between. CDR1 and CDR2 (germline): MNHEY, SVGAGI.

The J gene is TRBJ2-6, the V gene TRBV12-3 or TRBV12-4; no definite D call. V was trimmed by 7 bases and J by 2 bases, leaving 9 bases between them. This CDR3 is 14 amino acids long. CDR3 bases: TGTGCCAGCACCTACAGAGCTGGGGCCAACGTCCTGACTTTC. It is translated as CASTYRAGANVLTF.

V and J are TRBV25-1 and TRBJ2-3, with 7 bases aligning to TRBD2. Germline assignment: CDR1 MGHDK and CDR2 SYGVNS. The CDR3 is 13 amino acids. V lost 7 bases and J lost 0; bases outside the gene matches: 1. CDR3 sequence reads: CASISGSTDTQYF. Here the CDR3 DNA reads TGTGCCAGCATTAGCGGGAGCACAGATACGCAGTATTTT.

The V and J genes are TRBV7-9 and TRBJ2-3, with 7 bases fitting TRBD2. With V trimmed by 3 bases and J by 3 bases, 6 bases remained unmatched. The germline CDR1 and CDR2 sequences are SEHNR and FQNEAQ (reference sequence). CDR3 size: 15 residues. Written as DNA, the CDR3 is TGTGCCAGCAGCTTTATCGGACTAGATACAGATACGCAGTATTTT. It encodes CASSFIGLDTDTQYF.

V gene TRBV7-9 combines with J gene TRBJ1-2; TRBD1 is a possible D gene (6 bases). The CDR3 has 14 amino acids. Germline CDR1 and CDR2: SEHNR and FQNEAQ (reference sequence). Trimming shortened V by 0 bases and J by 6 bases, and 11 bases separated the two germline ends. The DNA of the CDR3 is TGTGCCAGCAGCTTAGCGGGGGCAGGGAATGGCTACACCTTC. Protein sequence: CASSLAGAGNGYTF.

The V call is TRBV29-1, the J call TRBJ2-2; TRBD2 matches 11 bases. Germline V gene lookup returns CDR1 SQVTM and CDR2 ANQGSEA. J gave up 5 bases and V 3 bases, and 8 bases lay outside the gene matches. The CDR3 totals 16 residues. DNA of the CDR3: TGCAGCGTTGAGAGGCTAGCGGGAGGAGAAACCGGGGAGCTGTTTTTT. The encoded protein is CSVERLAGGETGELFF.